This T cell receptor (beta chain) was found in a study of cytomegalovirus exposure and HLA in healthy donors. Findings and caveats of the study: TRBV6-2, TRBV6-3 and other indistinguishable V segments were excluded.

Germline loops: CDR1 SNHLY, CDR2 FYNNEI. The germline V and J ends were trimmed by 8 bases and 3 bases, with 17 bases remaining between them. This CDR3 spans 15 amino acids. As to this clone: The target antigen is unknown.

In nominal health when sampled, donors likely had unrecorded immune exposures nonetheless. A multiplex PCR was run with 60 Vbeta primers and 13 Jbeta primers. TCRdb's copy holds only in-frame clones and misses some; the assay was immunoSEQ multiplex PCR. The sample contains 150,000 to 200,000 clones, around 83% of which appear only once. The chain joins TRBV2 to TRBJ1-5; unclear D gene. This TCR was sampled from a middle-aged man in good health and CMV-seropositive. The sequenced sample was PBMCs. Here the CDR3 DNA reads TGTGCCAGCTCAACGAGGGCAGGTTCCAATCAGCCCCAGCATTTT. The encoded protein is CASSTRAGSNQPQHF.